This T cell receptor (beta chain) was sequenced in a study of CD8 T cells in ankylosing spondylitis. Regarding this clonotype: What it recognizes is unknown.

V shed 5 bases and J shed 5 bases, with 15 bases lying between them. Germline V gene data show CDR1 as SGHTA and CDR2 as FQGNSA. CDR3 length: 14 amino acids. Study conclusions and caveats: There was reportedly significant enrichment of clones that were disease-linked in matched ankylosing spondylitis synovial fluid. Disease-linked clones bore a CD8+ phenotype, appearing relatively rarely in peripheral blood.

Quantitative 5'-RACE was performed with molecular barcodes, and it yielded the TCR beta libraries. One entry per CDR3 protein results from TCRdb running MiXCR on the 5' RACE reads. Of about 190,000 distinct CDR3 sequences listed, 10% to 15% are singletons. Specimen: blood, either unsorted or a sorted T cell fraction (not recorded which). This receptor was taken from a female donor with ankylosing spondylitis or in good health (not recorded which). This sequence joins TRBV7-2 and TRBJ2-5; possibly TRBD2 for D (7 bases). CDR3: CASSGGTGGETQYF. CDR3 sequence (DNA): TGTGCCAGCAGCGGGGGCACCGGGGGGGAGACCCAGTACTTC.